Below, one T cell receptor (beta chain) is given with its context. RNA totalling about 0.5 to 1 ug underwent reverse transcription with random hexamers. TCRdb redid the calling of the immunoSEQ multiplex PCR reads with MiXCR, one entry per CDR3 protein. The table has tens of thousands of distinct CDR3 sequences, about 95% seen once. The sample is drawn from a study of CD8 T cells in Susac syndrome. The CD8+ and CD4+ T cells were negatively isolated, with the TEMRA cells enriched by FACS. Trimming shortened V by 4 bases and J by 0 bases, and 9 bases separated the two germline ends. The CDR3 contains 15 residues. CDR1 is SGHVS, CDR2 FQNEAQ, per germline.

The sequence was obtained from a human donor with Susac syndrome. V gene TRBV7-8 combines with J gene TRBJ1-4; possibly TRBD1 for D (6 bases). Sequenced sample: CD8+ T cells from PBMCs. In DNA form, the CDR3 reads TGTGCCAGCAGCTCGGACAGAACAACTAATGAAAAACTGTTTTTT. This sequence encodes CASSSDRTTNEKLFF.